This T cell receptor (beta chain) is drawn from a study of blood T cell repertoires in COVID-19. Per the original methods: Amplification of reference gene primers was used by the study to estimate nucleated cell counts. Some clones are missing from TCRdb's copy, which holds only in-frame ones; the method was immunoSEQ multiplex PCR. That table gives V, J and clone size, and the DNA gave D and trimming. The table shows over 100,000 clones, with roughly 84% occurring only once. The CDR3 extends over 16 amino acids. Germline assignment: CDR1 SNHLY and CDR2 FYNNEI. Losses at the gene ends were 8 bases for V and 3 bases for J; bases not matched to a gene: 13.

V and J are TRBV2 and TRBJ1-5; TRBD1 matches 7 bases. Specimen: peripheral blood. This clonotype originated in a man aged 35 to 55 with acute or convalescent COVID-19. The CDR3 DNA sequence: TGTGCCAGCGCCAGGGGGTCACAGAACGCCAATCAGCCCCAGCATTTT. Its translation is CASARGSQNANQPQHF. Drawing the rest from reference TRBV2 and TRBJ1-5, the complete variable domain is EPEVTQTPSHQVTQMGQEVILRCVPISNHLYFYWYRQILGQKVEFLVSFYNNEISEKSEIFDDQFSVERPDGSNFTLKIRSTKLEDSAMYFCASARGSQNANQPQHFGDGTRLSIL.